This T cell receptor beta chain is from a study of T-cell reconstitution after alpha-beta-depleted transplantation in children. Overall study results and limits: Newly made T cells mostly supplied T-cell counts and diversity one year after transplant. Roughly two months post-transplant, alpha-beta T cells reportedly originated from several hundred graft clones that had expanded.

Unique molecular identifiers were incorporated into the prepared TCRbeta library. One entry per CDR3 protein results from TCRdb running MiXCR on the PCR reads. The sample lists approximately 1,000,000 distinct CDR3 sequences, roughly 29% occurring once. With 0 bases removed from V and 3 bases from J, the gap between germline ends came to 13 bases. Germline CDR1 reads SQVTM; CDR2 reads ANQGSEA. CDR3 length: 15 amino acids. Notes on this clonotype: The antigen is unknown.

The sequencing here drew on PBMCs, mostly from graft donor cells, taken 360 days after TCRalphabeta/CD19-depleted stem cell transplant. V is TRBV29-1 and J is TRBJ2-3, with D hard to call. The TCR comes from a boy under two years old who had a stem cell transplant for SCID, so the T cells may come from the graft donor. The CDR3 spells CSVEDNFVVTDTQYF. The CDR3 DNA is TGCAGCGTTGAAGATAATTTTGTGGTGACAGATACGCAGTATTTT.